These 23 T cell receptor beta chains were all obtained from the same sample, sequenced in a study of blood T cells in healthy people across ages. Combining a sample-barcoded 5' primer with a J-beta primer mix, a second PCR ran for roughly 7 to 11 cycles. TCRdb independently ran MiXCR on the 5' RACE reads; one entry per CDR3 protein. The sample shows fewer than 800,000 distinct CDR3 sequences, 49% of them seen only once. Material for sequencing was blood. The receptor source for this set is a woman aged 55-69 years in good health.

The V gene is TRBV29-1, the J gene TRBJ1-1; D is unresolved. Germline V gene data show CDR1 as SQVTM and CDR2 as ANQGSEA. V was pared by 7 bases and J by 0 bases, with 15 bases between. This CDR3 has 14 amino acids. The CDR3 coding sequence is TGCAGCGGCCGAAGAGATGGGATGAACACTGAAGCTTTCTTT. Encoded protein: CSGRRDGMNTEAFF.

This clonotype was found a few times. V and J are TRBV28 and TRBJ2-4; D is possibly TRBD1 or TRBD2 (5 bases each). The CDR3 is made up of 12 amino acids. Germline V CDR1 and CDR2: MDHEN, SYDVKM. V was cut by 5 bases and J by 9 bases, with 11 bases left in between. CDR3 amino acids: CASSDSGGIQYF. CDR3 coding DNA: TGTGCCAGCAGTGACAGTGGGGGCATTCAGTACTTC.

The genes are TRBV7-3 and TRBJ2-3; 7 nucleotides agree with TRBD2. Germline CDR1 is SGHTA and CDR2 is FQGTGA. This CDR3 is 19 amino acids long. V lost 1 base, J lost 1 base, and 14 bases stayed unmatched. The CDR3, as DNA: TGTGCCAGCAGCTTAAAGGGTCCGAGCGGGGTAAGCCGCACAGATACGCAGTATTTT. Translated, it gives CASSLKGPSGVSRTDTQYF.

This clonotype was recorded at least ten times. V usage is TRBV7-9 and J usage is TRBJ2-7; a possible D gene is TRBD2 (6 bases). The germline gives CDR1 SEHNR, CDR2 FQNEAQ (reference sequence). CDR3 size: 14 residues. Trimming removed 0 bases at V and 6 bases at J, with 12 bases between. CDR3 in amino acids: CASSLAGGGLEQYF. Written as DNA, the CDR3 is TGTGCCAGCAGCTTAGCGGGAGGCGGGCTCGAGCAGTACTTC.

This clonotype has only one observation. The rearrangement joins TRBV28 to TRBJ1-4; 8 bases are a match to TRBD1. This CDR3 spans 17 amino acids. V dropped 5 bases and J dropped 2; count of bases not matched to a gene: 10. Germline V gene sequence: CDR1 MDHEN, CDR2 SYDVKM. DNA of the CDR3: TGTGCCAGCAGTCGCGGGACAGGACCATTGACTAATGAAAAACTGTTTTTT. It yields the protein CASSRGTGPLTNEKLFF.

The chain uses TRBV28 and TRBJ2-7; D may be TRBD2 (7 bases). Deletions cut 4 bases from V and 0 bases from J, with 22 bases between. This CDR3 comprises 18 residues. The germline V gene has CDR1 MDHEN and CDR2 SYDVKM. DNA of the CDR3: TGTGCCAGCAGTTCGGGGGGCAGTGGACGGCAGAGCTCCTACGAGCAGTACTTC. It is translated as CASSSGGSGRQSSYEQYF.

V and J are TRBV20-1 and TRBJ1-5; D unresolved. CDR1 and CDR2 from the germline V gene are DFQATT and SNEGSKA (reference sequence). The CDR3 runs 12 residues. Trimming removed 1 base from V and 9 bases from J, with 10 bases in between. The CDR3 region is CSARGVQRPQHF. CDR3 in DNA: TGCAGTGCTAGAGGAGTTCAGCGGCCCCAGCATTTT.

The rearrangement joins TRBV20-1 to TRBJ2-6, with a tentative D call TRBD2 (6 bases). The germline V gene has CDR1 DFQATT and CDR2 SNEGSKA (reference sequence). The CDR3 runs 15 residues. The V end lost 5 bases, the J end lost 2 bases, and 13 bases lay between the germline ends. The chain's CDR3 is CSALSTGAGANVLTF. CDR3 sequence (DNA): TGCAGTGCTCTTTCCACGGGAGCTGGGGCCAACGTCCTGACTTTC.

V usage is TRBV25-1 and J usage is TRBJ2-5, with TRBD1 matching 7 bases. The germline gives CDR1 MGHDK, CDR2 SYGVNS. The trim removed 0 bases at V and 11 bases at J, leaving 18 bases unmatched. There are 17 residues in the CDR3. The CDR3 bases are TGTGCCAGCAGTGAATATAGGACAGGACCCACGAACAATGAGCAGTACTTC. Amino acids: CASSEYRTGPTNNEQYF.

The chain links TRBV6-2 or TRBV6-3 to TRBJ2-5, with 9 bases that match TRBD2. The end of the DNA is better explained by TRBJ2-7, so the J call may be wrong. Germline CDR1 is MNHEY and CDR2 is SVGEGT. The CDR3 loop spans 15 amino acids. The CDR3 loop reads CASSSAGLALGEQYF. CDR3 DNA sequence: TGTGCCAGCAGCTCCGCGGGACTAGCCTTGGGCGAGCAGTACTTC.

The chain carries TRBV7-3 and TRBJ2-3, with 8 bases lining up with TRBD2. This CDR3 has 14 amino acids. The junction had 9 bases not matched to a gene; V was cut back by 4 bases and J by 9 bases. Germline V gene lookup returns CDR1 SGHTA and CDR2 FQGTGA. CDR3 region: CASSSTGSGKTQYF. As DNA, the CDR3 is TGTGCCAGCAGCTCCACGGGTAGCGGGAAAACGCAGTATTTT.

This clonotype appeared a few times. The chain joins TRBV4-3 to TRBJ2-7; 10 bases align to TRBD2. CDR1 is LGHNA, CDR2 YSLEER, per germline. This CDR3 spans 16 amino acids. The ends lost 0 bases at V and 3 bases at J; junction bases unmatched: 5. The CDR3 sequence is CASSQEPSGGVYEQYF. In nucleotides, the CDR3 is TGCGCCAGCAGCCAAGAACCTAGCGGGGGAGTCTACGAGCAGTACTTC.

The CDR3 region is CASSGLTSGRKGDTQYF. CDR3 nucleotide sequence: TGTGCCAGCAGTGGTTTGACTAGCGGGAGGAAAGGTGATACGCAGTATTTT. The chain combines TRBV2 with TRBJ2-3; 13 bases fit TRBD2. The CDR3 has 17 amino acids. Trimming took 4 bases from V and 6 from J; bases not matched to a gene: 10. CDR1 is SNHLY and CDR2 is FYNNEI in the germline V gene. Drawing the rest from reference TRBV2 and TRBJ2-3, the complete variable domain is EPEVTQTPSHQVTQMGQEVILRCVPISNHLYFYWYRQILGQKVEFLVSFYNNEISEKSEIFDDQFSVERPDGSNFTLKIRSTKLEDSAMYFCASSGLTSGRKGDTQYFGPGTRLTVL.

CDR3 protein: CASRYGQGFNEQYF. In nucleotides, the CDR3 is TGTGCCAGCAGGTACGGACAGGGGTTCAACGAGCAGTACTTC. The rearrangement links TRBV6-5 to TRBJ2-7; TRBD1 aligns across 9 bases. The CDR3 sequence is 14 residues long. From germline, CDR1 is MNHEY and CDR2 SVGAGI. With 6 bases clipped from V and 5 bases from J, the junction kept 8 bases outside the gene matches.

V and J are TRBV7-9 and TRBJ2-3; 7 bases are a match to TRBD2. The length of the CDR3 is 16 residues. Germline V gene lookup returns CDR1 SEHNR and CDR2 FQNEAQ (reference sequence). Trimming at V came to 5 bases and at J to 1 base, leaving 9 bases not matched to a gene. CDR3 loop: CASSVGLGRGTDTQYF. The CDR3 DNA is TGTGCCAGCAGCGTTGGACTAGGAAGAGGCACAGATACGCAGTATTTT.

The chain employs TRBV6-1 and TRBJ2-2; D may be TRBD2 (5 bases). Germline assignment: CDR1 MNHNS and CDR2 SASEGT. V was pared by 7 bases and J by 1 base, with 10 bases between. The CDR3 extends over 14 amino acids. The CDR3 here is CASIRRENTGELFF. In DNA, the CDR3 is TGTGCCAGCATCCGACGGGAGAACACCGGGGAGCTGTTTTTT.

V and J are TRBV20-1 and TRBJ1-5; perhaps TRBD1 as D (6 bases). In germline, CDR1 is DFQATT, CDR2 SNEGSKA (reference sequence). The CDR3 spans 13 residues. V shed 5 bases and J shed 7 bases, with 15 bases lying between them. CDR3 region: CSAPPGAGQPQHF. CDR3 coding DNA: TGCAGTGCTCCCCCGGGGGCTGGGCAGCCCCAGCATTTT.

The V and J genes are TRBV4-2 and TRBJ1-1; unclear D gene. V lost 0 bases, J lost 3 bases, and 8 bases lay in between. Germline CDR1 reads LGHNA; CDR2 reads YNFKEQ. There are 14 residues in the CDR3. The CDR3 sequence: CASSQDDGYTEAFF. As DNA, the CDR3 is TGTGCCAGCAGCCAAGATGACGGATACACTGAAGCTTTCTTT.

The chain combines TRBV28 with TRBJ1-2, with D perhaps matching TRBD1 (5 bases). The CDR3 consists of 14 residues. Germline V CDR1 and CDR2: MDHEN, SYDVKM. V was cut by 2 bases and J by 8 bases, with 15 bases left in between. Here the CDR3 reads CASSLGGGADGYTF. In DNA form, the CDR3 reads TGTGCCAGCAGTTTAGGGGGAGGAGCGGACGGCTACACCTTC.

The rearrangement joins TRBV7-3 to TRBJ2-1, with 11 bases matching TRBD2. Per the germline V gene, CDR1 is SGHTA and CDR2 is FQGTGA. The CDR3 consists of 18 residues. With 4 bases clipped from V and 0 bases from J, the junction kept 8 bases outside the gene matches. The DNA of the CDR3 is TGTGCCAGCAGCTATACTAGCGGGAGCGTCCTCTCCTACAATGAGCAGTTCTTC. Protein: CASSYTSGSVLSYNEQFF.

This clonotype came up a few times. The chain is built from TRBV20-1 and TRBJ2-5; a weak D match, TRBD2 (7 bases). V lost 6 bases, J lost 4 bases, and 12 bases lay in between. The CDR3 sequence is 12 residues long. Germline V CDR1 and CDR2: DFQATT, SNEGSKA (reference sequence). The CDR3 is CSAGGPLETQYF. In DNA, the CDR3 is TGCAGTGCGGGGGGGCCTCTAGAGACCCAGTACTTC.

This clonotype has a single count. V is TRBV7-9 and J is TRBJ2-5; 8 nucleotides agree with TRBD1. The V and J ends lost 5 bases and 4 bases, in that order; junction bases with no gene match: 6. The CDR3 length is 14 residues. Looked up from germline, CDR1 is SEHNR and CDR2 is FQNEAQ (reference sequence). The CDR3 region is CASSRLRGRETQYF. Here the CDR3 DNA reads TGTGCCAGCAGCCGTCTCAGGGGGCGAGAGACCCAGTACTTC.

This chain links TRBV20-1 with TRBJ2-7; 9 bases line up with TRBD1. The J call may be incorrect, as the DNA end agrees better with TRBJ2-5. The CDR3 runs to 14 residues. Germline V CDR1 and CDR2: DFQATT, SNEGSKA (reference sequence). The CDR3 DNA is TGCAGTGCAAAGGACAGGGGAGGCTTGGGGACCCAGTACTTC. This gives the protein CSAKDRGGLGTQYF.